The rows below give T cell receptor beta chains drawn from one sample of a study of cytomegalovirus exposure and HLA in healthy donors. Repertoires were generated with immunoSEQ multiplex PCR, while TCRdb's copy carries only in-frame clones and drops some. The sample lists 180,000 or so clones; 75% to 85% were seen once. The sequenced material came from PBMCs. The receptors originated from a man aged 18 to 29 in good health and CMV-seronegative. The CDR3 runs from the conserved cysteine through the conserved F or W. D genes are given only for firm matches. Part of the rows lack a size; the others show once, few, many or a class for expanded clones.

clone size	V gene	D gene	J gene	CDR3 protein	CDR3 DNA
NA	TRBV30	NA	TRBJ2-3	CAWSVIGRVDTQYF	TGTGCCTGGAGTGTAATCGGTCGGGTAGATACGCAGTATTTT
NA	TRBV27	NA	TRBJ1-1	CASSFTGPNTEAFF	TGTGCCAGCAGTTTCACAGGGCCGAACACTGAAGCTTTCTTT
NA	TRBV6-1	NA	TRBJ1-6	CASSEAFGSNSPLHF	TGTGCCAGCAGTGAAGCATTCGGGTCTAATTCACCCCTCCACTTT
NA	TRBV5-1	NA	TRBJ2-7	CASSLGSQNYEQYF	TGCGCCAGCAGCTTGGGTTCTCAGAACTACGAGCAGTACTTC
NA	TRBV27	TRBD1	TRBJ2-5	CASRVTGGETQYF	TGTGCCAGCAGGGTGACAGGGGGCGAGACCCAGTACTTC
NA	TRBV19	NA	TRBJ2-1	CASTPGPSSYNEQFF	TGTGCCAGTACCCCAGGGCCAAGCTCCTACAATGAGCAGTTCTTC
NA	TRBV9	NA	TRBJ2-7	CASSLRGGAYEQYF	TGTGCCAGCAGCTTACGGGGAGGCGCCTACGAGCAGTACTTC
NA	TRBV7-6	NA	TRBJ1-1	CASSLKLEGNTEAFF	TGTGCCAGCAGCTTAAAGTTGGAGGGAAACACTGAAGCTTTCTTT
NA	TRBV28	TRBD1	TRBJ1-1	CASRRPGQGRMNTEAFF	TGTGCCAGCAGAAGACCAGGACAGGGGCGGATGAACACTGAAGCTTTCTTT
NA	TRBV6-1	TRBD1	TRBJ2-3	CASSEEGQGVPDTQYF	TGTGCCAGCAGTGAAGAGGGACAGGGGGTTCCAGATACGCAGTATTTT
few	TRBV7-9	TRBD1	TRBJ1-1	CASSLPDRVSTEAFF	TGTGCCAGCAGCCTCCCCGACAGGGTGAGCACTGAAGCTTTCTTT
NA	TRBV28	TRBD1	TRBJ1-2	CASSLLGGQGAEGYTF	TGTGCCAGCAGTTTATTAGGCGGACAGGGGGCTGAGGGCTACACCTTC
NA	TRBV6-1	NA	TRBJ2-5	CASSEDRGGETQYF	TGTGCCAGCAGTGAAGATAGGGGTGGGGAGACCCAGTACTTC
NA	TRBV6-1	NA	TRBJ2-1	CASRGSANLYNEQFF	TGTGCCAGCAGAGGGAGCGCCAATTTGTACAATGAGCAGTTCTTC
NA	TRBV28	TRBD1	TRBJ1-3	CASSTGTGRNTIYF	TGTGCCAGCAGTACCGGGACAGGAAGGAACACCATATATTTT
NA	TRBV10-3	TRBD1	TRBJ2-3	CAMGQPTSTDTQYF	TGTGCCATGGGACAGCCAACAAGCACAGATACGCAGTATTTT
NA	TRBV5-4	NA	TRBJ2-7	CASSPSADSSGYEQYF	TGTGCCAGCAGCCCCAGCGCCGACAGCTCCGGCTACGAGCAGTACTTC
NA	TRBV18	NA	TRBJ2-2	CASSPLGIGETGELFF	TGTGCCAGCTCACCGCTCGGAATAGGGGAAACCGGGGAGCTGTTTTTT
NA	TRBV5-1	TRBD1	TRBJ2-1	CASSLKGQGAVTEQFF	TGCGCCAGCAGCTTGAAGGGACAGGGGGCTGTCACTGAGCAGTTCTTC
few	TRBV30	TRBD2	TRBJ2-1	CAWSVSSISSGKEQFF	TGTGCCTGGAGTGTTAGTTCGATCTCCAGCGGGAAGGAGCAGTTCTTC
NA	TRBV28	TRBD2	TRBJ2-3	CASRVREGGTDTQYF	TGTGCCAGCAGGGTCCGGGAGGGGGGCACAGATACGCAGTATTTT
once	TRBV28	NA	TRBJ2-7	CASSPPGLHYEQYF	TGTGCCAGCAGTCCACCGGGACTCCACTACGAGCAGTACTTC
NA	TRBV4-1	NA	TRBJ2-7	CASSRRDGGQYEQYF	TGCGCCAGCAGCCGCCGGGACGGGGGTCAGTACGAGCAGTACTTC
NA	TRBV19	NA	TRBJ2-7	CASTETKTGPTGPYEQYF	TGTGCCAGTACCGAAACCAAGACAGGTCCTACGGGGCCCTACGAGCAGTACTTC
NA	TRBV7-8	NA	TRBJ1-2	CASSPYRANYGYTF	TGTGCCAGCAGCCCATATAGAGCTAACTATGGCTACACCTTC
once	TRBV5-4	TRBD1	TRBJ1-1	CASSSDWTGDTEAFF	TGTGCCAGCAGTTCTGACTGGACAGGGGACACTGAAGCTTTCTTT
once	TRBV2	NA	TRBJ2-5	CASTLEAGDETQYF	TGTGCCAGCACCTTAGAGGCAGGGGACGAGACCCAGTACTTC
NA	TRBV5-1	NA	TRBJ1-2	CASSRDSAGGYTF	TGCGCCAGCAGCCGAGACAGTGCGGGGGGCTACACCTTC
NA	TRBV5-1	TRBD1	TRBJ2-3	CASSRGDRGYDTQYF	TGCGCCAGCAGCCGCGGCGACAGGGGGTACGATACGCAGTATTTT
NA	TRBV28	TRBD2	TRBJ2-1	CASSLGGLEGNEQFF	TGTGCCAGCAGTTTGGGGGGGTTGGAAGGAAATGAGCAGTTCTTC
NA	TRBV7-9	NA	TRBJ1-1	CASSLGGGTEAFF	TGTGCCAGCAGTTTGGGAGGGGGCACTGAAGCTTTCTTT
NA	TRBV4-1	NA	TRBJ1-2	CASSQALGVNYGYTF	TGCGCCAGCAGCCAAGCCTTAGGAGTTAACTATGGCTACACCTTC
NA	TRBV30	NA	TRBJ1-3	CAWSVSEGNTIYF	TGTGCCTGGAGTGTATCCGAGGGAAACACCATATATTTT
NA	TRBV7-9	NA	TRBJ1-5	CASSLEGDFYSNQPQHF	TGTGCCAGCAGCTTAGAAGGGGACTTTTATAGCAATCAGCCCCAGCATTTT
NA	TRBV19	NA	TRBJ2-5	CASSSQGGETQYF	TGTGCCAGTAGTAGTCAGGGAGGAGAGACCCAGTACTTC
NA	TRBV6-5	TRBD1	TRBJ2-5	CASGNRGLSETQYF	TGTGCCAGCGGGAACAGGGGGCTCTCGGAGACCCAGTACTTC
NA	TRBV7-2	TRBD2	TRBJ2-7	CASRIRTGLAPSYEQYF	TGTGCCAGCAGAATCCGGACTGGACTAGCGCCGTCCTACGAGCAGTACTTC
NA	TRBV2	TRBD1	TRBJ1-6	CASTLDRSSYNSPLHF	TGTGCCAGCACCCTGGACAGGAGCTCCTATAATTCACCCCTCCACTTT
once	TRBV6-6	TRBD1	TRBJ1-2	CASSYSGGTGLGYTF	TGTGCCAGCAGTTACTCGGGTGGGACAGGGCTGGGCTACACCTTC
NA	TRBV7-9	NA	TRBJ2-3	CASSFGDTQYF	TGTGCCAGCAGCTTCGGAGATACGCAGTATTTT
NA	TRBV5-1	NA	TRBJ2-3	CASSLGGGGNTDTQYF	TGCGCCAGCAGCTTGGGAGGGGGGGGAAACACAGATACGCAGTATTTT
few	TRBV21-1	NA	TRBJ1-1	CASSPQGTDTEAFF	TGTGCCAGCAGCCCGCAGGGGACGGACACTGAAGCTTTCTTT
NA	TRBV5-1	TRBD1	TRBJ1-4	CASSSTGEAFTNEKLFF	TGCGCCAGCAGCTCAACAGGGGAGGCTTTTACTAATGAAAAACTGTTTTTT
few	TRBV18	TRBD1	TRBJ2-7	CASSLGTDGEQYF	TGTGCCAGCTCACTAGGGACAGACGGCGAGCAGTACTTC
NA	TRBV19	NA	TRBJ1-1	CASSLTPRAEAFF	TGTGCCAGTAGTCTGACACCCAGGGCTGAAGCTTTCTTT
NA	TRBV6-5	TRBD1	TRBJ1-6	CASSYSAGQGGSPLHF	TGTGCCAGCAGTTACTCGGCGGGACAGGGAGGTTCACCCCTCCACTTT
NA	TRBV27	TRBD1	TRBJ2-1	CASSFQARQGPQRNEQFF	TGTGCCAGCAGTTTCCAGGCTAGACAGGGGCCCCAAAGGAATGAGCAGTTCTTC
NA	TRBV19	NA	TRBJ1-1	CAAGARGHTQAFF	TGTGCCGCTGGGGCAAGGGGCCATACTCAAGCTTTCTTT
NA	TRBV6-6	NA	TRBJ2-7	CASSLNKEQYF	TGTGCCAGCAGTTTAAATAAAGAGCAGTACTTC
NA	TRBV9	TRBD1	TRBJ2-6	CASSVSNRGSGANVLTF	TGTGCCAGCAGCGTGTCGAACAGGGGCTCTGGGGCCAACGTCCTGACTTTC
NA	TRBV28	NA	TRBJ1-4	CASTPGGVLNEKLFF	TGTGCCAGCACCCCTGGGGGCGTACTAAATGAAAAACTGTTTTTT
few	TRBV5-1	TRBD1	TRBJ1-2	CASSLAQGAGGYTF	TGCGCCAGCAGCTTGGCGCAGGGGGCAGGTGGCTACACCTTC
few	TRBV5-6	TRBD2	TRBJ2-7	CASREGARTSGSLYEQYF	TGTGCCAGCAGGGAGGGGGCACGGACTAGCGGGAGCCTCTACGAGCAGTACTTC
NA	TRBV30	TRBD1	TRBJ2-7	CAWIAGGYEQYF	TGTGCCTGGATAGCAGGGGGCTACGAGCAGTACTTC
NA	TRBV7-9	NA	TRBJ1-3	CASRPGTPGNTIYF	TGTGCCAGCAGGCCGGGGACACCCGGAAACACCATATATTTT
few	TRBV5-1	NA	TRBJ2-3	CASSLTRQRTDTQYF	TGCGCCAGCAGCTTAACGAGGCAACGCACAGATACGCAGTATTTT